This TCR beta chain was obtained from a study of cytomegalovirus exposure and HLA in healthy donors. Notes on the study in general: Diagnosis of cytomegalovirus status made by the classifier reportedly showed high specificity and sensitivity.

While unrecorded immune exposures were likely, the donors were nominally healthy when sampled. Per the germline V gene, CDR1 is SGHKS and CDR2 is YYEKEE (reference sequence). The CDR3 runs 15 residues. Trimming pared 0 bases from V and 2 bases from J, leaving 12 bases between. This clone occurred a few times. What it recognizes is unknown. The study ran its PCR with 60 Vbeta and 13 Jbeta primers. The assay was immunoSEQ multiplex PCR, and TCRdb's table has in-frame clones only and misses some. The sample carries 150,000 to 200,000 clones, 75% to 90% recorded once. This TCR came from a boy aged 5-17 years in good health and CMV-seronegative. The specimen sequenced was PBMCs. The chain has TRBV5-5 and TRBJ2-7; D might be TRBD2 (7 bases). The CDR3 DNA sequence: TGTGCCAGCAGCTTGGGCGGGGGCCAAACCTACGAGCAGTACTTC. Residues: CASSLGGGQTYEQYF.